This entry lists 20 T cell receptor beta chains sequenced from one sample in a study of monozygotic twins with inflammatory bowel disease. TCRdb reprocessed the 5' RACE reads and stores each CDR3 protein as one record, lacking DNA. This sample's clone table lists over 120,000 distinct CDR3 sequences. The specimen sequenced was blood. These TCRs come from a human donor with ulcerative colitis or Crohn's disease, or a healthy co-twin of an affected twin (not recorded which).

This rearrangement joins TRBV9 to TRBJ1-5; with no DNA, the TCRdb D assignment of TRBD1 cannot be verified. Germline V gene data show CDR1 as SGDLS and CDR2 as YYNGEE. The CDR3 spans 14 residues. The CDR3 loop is CASSVGDANTPQHF.

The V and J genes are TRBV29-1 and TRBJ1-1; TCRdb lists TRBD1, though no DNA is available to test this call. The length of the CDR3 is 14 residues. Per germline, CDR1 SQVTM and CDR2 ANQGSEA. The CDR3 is CSARMGGQNTEAFF.

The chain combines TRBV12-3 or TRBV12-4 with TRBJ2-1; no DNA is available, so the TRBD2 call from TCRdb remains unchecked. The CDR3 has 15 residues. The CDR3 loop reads CASSLVAGGTNEQFF.

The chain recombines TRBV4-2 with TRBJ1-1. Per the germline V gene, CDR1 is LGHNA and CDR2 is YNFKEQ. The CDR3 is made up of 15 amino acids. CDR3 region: CASSQAGDWNTEAFF.

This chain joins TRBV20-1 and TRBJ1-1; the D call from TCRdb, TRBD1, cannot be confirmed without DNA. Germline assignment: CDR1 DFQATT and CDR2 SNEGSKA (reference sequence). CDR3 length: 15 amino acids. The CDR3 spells CSARLNRVNPNGAFF.

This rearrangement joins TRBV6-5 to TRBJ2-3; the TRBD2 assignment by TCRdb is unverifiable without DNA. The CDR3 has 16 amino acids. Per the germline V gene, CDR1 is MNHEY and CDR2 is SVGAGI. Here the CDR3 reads CASSYKGSGRINTQYF.

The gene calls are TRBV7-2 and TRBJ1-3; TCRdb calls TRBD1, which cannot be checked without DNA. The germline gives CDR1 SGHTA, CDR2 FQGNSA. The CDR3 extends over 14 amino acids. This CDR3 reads CASSSGPRQGTIYF.

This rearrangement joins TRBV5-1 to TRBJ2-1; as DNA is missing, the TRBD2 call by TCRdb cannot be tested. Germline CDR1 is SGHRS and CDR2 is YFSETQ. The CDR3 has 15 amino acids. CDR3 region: CASSLTSGSNNEQFF.

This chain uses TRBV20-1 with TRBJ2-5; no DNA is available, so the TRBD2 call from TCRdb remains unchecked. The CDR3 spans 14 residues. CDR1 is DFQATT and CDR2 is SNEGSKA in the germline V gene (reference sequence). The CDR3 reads CSASSGRAPETQYF.

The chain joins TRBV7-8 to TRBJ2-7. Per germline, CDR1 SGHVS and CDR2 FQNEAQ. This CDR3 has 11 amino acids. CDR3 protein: CASSLWVEQYF.

CDR3 residues: CASSFGGMGTGELFF. The chain recombines TRBV11-1 with TRBJ2-2; TCRdb proposes TRBD2, but this gene call is untestable without DNA. Germline assignment: CDR1 SGHAT and CDR2 FQDESV (reference sequence). The CDR3 runs to 15 residues.

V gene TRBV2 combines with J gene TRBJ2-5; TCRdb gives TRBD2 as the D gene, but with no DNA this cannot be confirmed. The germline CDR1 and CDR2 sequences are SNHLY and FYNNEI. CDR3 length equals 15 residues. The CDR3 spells CASSEGLAAQETQYF.

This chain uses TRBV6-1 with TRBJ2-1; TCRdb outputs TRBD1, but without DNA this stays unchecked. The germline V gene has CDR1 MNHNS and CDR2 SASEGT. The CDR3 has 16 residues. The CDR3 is CASRTSGTGVSWEQFF.

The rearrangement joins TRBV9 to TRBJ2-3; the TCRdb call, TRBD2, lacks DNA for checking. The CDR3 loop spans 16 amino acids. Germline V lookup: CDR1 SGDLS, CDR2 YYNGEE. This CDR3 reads CASSVAGRPFTDTQYF.

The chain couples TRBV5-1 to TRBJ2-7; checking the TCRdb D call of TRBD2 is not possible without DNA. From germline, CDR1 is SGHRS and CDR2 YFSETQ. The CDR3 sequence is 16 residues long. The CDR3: CASSREIRQFSYEQYF.

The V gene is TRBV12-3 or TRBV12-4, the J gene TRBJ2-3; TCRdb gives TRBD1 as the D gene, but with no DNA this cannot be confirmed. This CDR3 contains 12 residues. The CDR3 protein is CATQGSTDTQYF.

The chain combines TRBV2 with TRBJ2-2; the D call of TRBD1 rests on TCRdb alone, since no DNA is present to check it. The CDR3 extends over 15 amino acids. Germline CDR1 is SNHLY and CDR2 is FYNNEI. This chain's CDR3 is CASRTGASNTGELFF.

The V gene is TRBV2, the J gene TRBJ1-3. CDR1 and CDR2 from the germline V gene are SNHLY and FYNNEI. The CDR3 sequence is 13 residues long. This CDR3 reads CASSEGSGNTIYF.

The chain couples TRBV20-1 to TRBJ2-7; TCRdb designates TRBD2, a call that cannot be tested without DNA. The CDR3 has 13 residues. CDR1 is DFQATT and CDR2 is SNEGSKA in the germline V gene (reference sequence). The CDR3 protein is CSARLAQNHEQYF.

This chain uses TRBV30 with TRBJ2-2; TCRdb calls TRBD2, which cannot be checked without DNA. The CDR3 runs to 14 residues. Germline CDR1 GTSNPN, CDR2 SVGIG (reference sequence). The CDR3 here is CAWIAGPNTGELFF.